This entry describes one T cell receptor (beta chain). The antigen is unknown. The V gene's germline CDR1 is WNHNN and CDR2 SYGVQD (reference sequence). The CDR3 sequence is 15 residues long. This entry belongs to a study of monozygotic twins with inflammatory bowel disease. Investigators made cDNA in eight separate reactions per sample. For each CDR3 protein, TCRdb gives one entry from its re-call of the 5' RACE reads, without DNA. Its clone listing holds approximately 400,000 distinct CDR3 sequences. Notes on the study in general: IBD patients carried less diverse TCRbeta repertoires (inverse Simpson) than healthy co-twins. Among IBD patients, fewer clonotypes were shared with others than among healthy twins, especially with disease activity.

Unfractionated whole blood yielded total RNA, and T cells were not sorted. The sample consisted of blood. The rearrangement joins TRBV10-1 to TRBJ2-1; the TCRdb call, TRBD1, lacks DNA for checking. The receptor's source is a human donor with ulcerative colitis or Crohn's disease, or a healthy co-twin of an affected twin (not recorded which). The CDR3 spells CASSDTGTLYNEQFF.